A single sample gave rise to the 24 T cell receptor beta chains below, sequenced in a study of beta chain features in type 1 diabetes. TCRB transcripts that were expressed got sequenced, as all of the isolated RNA had been reverse transcribed. Sequencing was performed with immunoSEQ multiplex PCR; in TCRdb, only in-frame clones are kept and a portion is missing. Of 430,000 or so clones detected, 11% appear once; the ten largest clones hold over 0.035%. Source material: naive CD4+ T cells from blood. The receptors here all came from a young woman in good health.

This clone has only a few counts. The V call is TRBV7-9, the J call TRBJ2-4, with D maybe TRBD1 (6 bases). CDR1 is SEHNR, CDR2 FQNEAQ, per germline (reference sequence). The CDR3 is 13 residues long. The V and J ends lost 5 bases and 8 bases respectively, with 13 bases between them. CDR3 in amino acids: CASSAGVGDIQYF. The CDR3 DNA follows: TGTGCCAGCAGCGCAGGGGTTGGGGACATTCAGTACTTC.

This clone occurred a few times. The chain links TRBV20-1 to TRBJ2-5; D unclear. In germline, CDR1 is DFQATT, CDR2 SNEGSKA (reference sequence). The CDR3 has 11 residues. The V end was cut by 5 bases, the J end by 9 bases, with 13 bases between. CDR3 sequence (DNA): TGCAGTGCTCCGGACCCCTGGGCCCAGTACTTC. Its translation is CSAPDPWAQYF.

The genes are TRBV2 and TRBJ2-1, with 10 bases aligning to TRBD2. Germline V gene data show CDR1 as SNHLY and CDR2 as FYNNEI. The trim removed 8 bases at V and 4 bases at J, leaving 8 bases unmatched. The CDR3 contains 15 residues. CDR3 loop: CASRKRTSGYNEQFF. CDR3 in DNA: TGTGCCAGCCGGAAAAGGACTAGCGGTTACAATGAGCAGTTCTTC.

This clone was picked up a small number of times. The genes are TRBV28 and TRBJ2-4; a weak D match, TRBD2 (6 bases). Germline V gene sequence: CDR1 MDHEN, CDR2 SYDVKM. V shed 5 bases and J shed 6 bases, with 11 bases lying between them. This CDR3 is 13 amino acids long. CDR3 loop: CASSRSGVNIQYF. CDR3 coding DNA: TGTGCCAGCAGTCGTAGCGGAGTAAACATTCAGTACTTC.

This clone was found a few times. V usage is TRBV9 and J usage is TRBJ1-4; D not certain. The germline V and J ends were trimmed by 4 bases and 7 bases, with 14 bases remaining between them. The CDR3 loop spans 14 amino acids. CDR1 SGDLS and CDR2 YYNGEE come from the germline V gene. The CDR3 here is CASSKLGVGEKLFF. The DNA for the CDR3 is TGTGCCAGCAGCAAGCTCGGGGTGGGTGAAAAACTGTTTTTT. Full variable domain (rest looked up from reference TRBV9 and TRBJ1-4): DSGVTQTPKHLITATGQRVTLRCSPRSGDLSVYWYQQSLDQGLQFLIQYYNGEERAKGNILERFSAQQFPDLHSELNLSSLELGDSALYFCASSKLGVGEKLFFGSGTQLSVL.

This clone was recorded a few times. The chain carries TRBV6-5 and TRBJ2-3; D unresolved. The CDR3 is 15 residues long. Germline V gene sequence: CDR1 MNHEY, CDR2 SVGAGI. Trimming left V 2 bases short and J 4 bases short, with 13 bases between. CDR3: CASSYQQQNADTQYF. CDR3 nucleotide sequence: TGTGCCAGCAGTTACCAGCAACAGAACGCAGATACGCAGTATTTT.

This clone was found a few times. V gene TRBV2 combines with J gene TRBJ1-3, with D perhaps TRBD1 (5 bases). The CDR3 has 16 amino acids. Between the trimmed V and J ends, which lost 6 bases and 3 bases, there was a span of 18 bases. Germline CDR1 reads SNHLY; CDR2 reads FYNNEI. CDR3 in DNA: TGTGCCAGCAGATCTACCCCGAGGGGTTTTGGAAACACCATATATTTT. Protein product: CASRSTPRGFGNTIYF.

The chain joins TRBV5-1 to TRBJ2-3; D not certain. V lost 6 bases to trimming and J lost 6 bases, with 23 bases between them. Germline V lookup: CDR1 SGHRS, CDR2 YFSETQ. CDR3 length: 16 amino acids. CDR3 nucleotides: TGCGCCAGCACCTACTCTCCATTCCCGCTCGATGATACGCAGTATTTT. It is translated as CASTYSPFPLDDTQYF.

Written as DNA, the CDR3 is TGCGCCAGCAGCCCGCTAGGACAGAATTACGAGCAGTACTTC. This encodes CASSPLGQNYEQYF. The J gene is TRBJ2-7, the V gene TRBV4-1, with TRBD1 as a possible D gene (6 bases). The ends were cut back, 4 bases at V and 4 bases at J, with 14 bases in the middle. CDR1 MGHRA and CDR2 YSYEKL come from the germline V gene. The CDR3 totals 14 residues.

In this sample, this clone turned up a few times. The rearrangement uses TRBV11-3 and TRBJ2-1; TRBD2 aligns across 7 bases. The junction had 5 bases not matched to a gene; V was cut back by 5 bases and J by 1 base. The CDR3 contains 15 residues. Germline values: CDR1 SGHNT, CDR2 YENEEA. CDR3 residues: CASSRSGPSYNEQFF. CDR3 nucleotides: TGTGCCAGCAGCCGTAGCGGGCCTTCCTACAATGAGCAGTTCTTC.

The gene calls are TRBV28 and TRBJ2-1; no firm D call. Per the germline V gene, CDR1 is MDHEN and CDR2 is SYDVKM. Trimming took 7 bases from V and 7 from J, leaving 5 bases between them. The CDR3 length is 10 residues. Here the CDR3 DNA reads TGTGCCAGCAATGGTAATGAGCAGTTCTTC. This encodes CASNGNEQFF.

This clone was seen a handful of times. This chain connects TRBV6-6 to TRBJ1-2, with 8 positions matching TRBD1. The CDR3 loop spans 13 amino acids. Germline CDR1 and CDR2: MNHNY and SVGAGI (reference sequence). V shed 7 bases and J 5 bases; nucleotides not matched to a gene: 6. CDR3 DNA: TGTGCCAGCAACCTAGGACAGGGTTATGGCTACACCTTC. Amino acid sequence: CASNLGQGYGYTF.

The J gene is TRBJ2-1, the V gene TRBV7-3; D uncertain. V lost 2 bases and J lost 0, with 8 bases in between. The CDR3 totals 15 residues. Germline V CDR1 and CDR2: SGHTA, FQGTGA. CDR3 in DNA: TGTGCCAGCAGCTTAGAAAGCAGCTCCTACAATGAGCAGTTCTTC. Translated: CASSLESSSYNEQFF.

The J gene is TRBJ2-3, the V gene TRBV7-2; 7 bases fit TRBD1. Looked up from germline, CDR1 is SGHTA and CDR2 is FQGNSA. With 0 bases clipped from V and 3 bases from J, the junction kept 9 bases outside the gene matches. The CDR3 has 17 residues. CDR3 coding DNA: TGTGCCAGCAGCTTAGCTACCGACAGGGCCTGGACAGATACGCAGTATTTT. Amino acid sequence: CASSLATDRAWTDTQYF.

This clone was seen more than once but under ten times. The chain is built from TRBV18 and TRBJ1-4; a possible D gene is TRBD1 (5 bases). CDR1 is KGHSH and CDR2 is LQKENI in the germline V gene. Trimming took 5 bases from V and 5 from J, leaving 12 bases between them. This CDR3 spans 14 amino acids. CDR3 in amino acids: CASSISDTNEKLFF. CDR3 bases: TGTGCCAGCTCAATCTCGGACACAAATGAAAAACTGTTTTTT.

The chain has TRBV5-1 and TRBJ1-1, with D perhaps matching TRBD1 (5 bases). In germline, CDR1 is SGHRS, CDR2 YFSETQ. The V end was cut by 5 bases, the J end by 7 bases, with 18 bases between. CDR3 length: 14 residues. CDR3 amino acids: CASRGTGSYREAFF. In DNA, the CDR3 is TGCGCCAGCAGGGGGACGGGATCCTATCGTGAAGCTTTCTTT.

A few counts support this clone. This rearrangement joins TRBV6-5 to TRBJ2-7, with 9 bases matching TRBD1. The CDR3 length is 15 residues. CDR1 and CDR2 (germline): MNHEY, SVGAGI. Trimming cost V 6 bases and J 2 bases; bases outside gene matches: 8. The CDR3 spells CASRRPGQGAYEQYF. As DNA, the CDR3 is TGTGCCAGCAGAAGACCGGGACAGGGAGCCTACGAGCAGTACTTC.

This clone was picked up a small number of times. This rearrangement joins TRBV5-4 to TRBJ2-7; 8 positions match TRBD2. This CDR3 has 17 residues. Germline V gene lookup returns CDR1 SGHNT and CDR2 YYREEE (reference sequence). After removal of 4 bases from V and 5 bases from J, the junction contained 17 bases not matched to a gene. CDR3 region: CASSEPSSGRDQNEQYF. The CDR3 DNA sequence: TGTGCCAGCAGCGAACCCTCGAGCGGGAGAGACCAGAACGAGCAGTACTTC.

This clone was counted only a few times. The chain recombines TRBV4-3 with TRBJ2-1; perhaps TRBD2 as D (7 bases). Germline assignment: CDR1 LGHNA and CDR2 YSLEER. V was shortened by 3 bases and J by 7 bases, with 19 bases between the two germline ends. The CDR3 is 16 amino acids. The CDR3 loop reads CASSQVVTGGYNEQFF. DNA of the CDR3: TGCGCCAGCAGCCAGGTGGTGACGGGGGGCTATAATGAGCAGTTCTTC.

This clone was counted a few times. Other nucleotide sequences from this sample produce the same CDR3. V and J are TRBV18 and TRBJ2-5, with D unresolved. Germline-derived CDR1 and CDR2 are KGHSH and LQKENI. The V end lost 0 bases, the J end lost 5 bases, and 7 bases lay between the germline ends. There are 13 residues in the CDR3. The CDR3 DNA follows: TGTGCCAGCTCACCACCGGGATGGGAGACCCAGTACTTC. Translating it yields CASSPPGWETQYF.

This clone was observed a handful of times. The CDR3 DNA reads as TGTGCCAGCAGCTTAAGGGTGCTGGGGGATGGCGCAGATACGCAGTATTTT. This translates into CASSLRVLGDGADTQYF. The chain recombines TRBV7-2 with TRBJ2-3; the D gene could be TRBD1 or TRBD2 (5 bases each). CDR3 size: 17 residues. CDR1 is SGHTA, CDR2 FQGNSA, per germline. The ends were cut back, 2 bases at V and 4 bases at J, with 19 bases in the middle.

With respect to this clone: This sample also contains other DNA sequences that code for the same CDR3. This chain links TRBV18 with TRBJ2-5; the D is unclear. This CDR3 is 13 amino acids long. From germline, CDR1 is KGHSH and CDR2 LQKENI. V was clipped by 1 base and J by 5 bases, with 8 bases between them. This CDR3 reads CASSPQGRETQYF. Written as DNA, the CDR3 is TGTGCCAGCTCACCACAGGGTCGGGAGACCCAGTACTTC.

This clone was seen more than once but under ten times. The chain links TRBV15 to TRBJ1-3; D is unresolved. The CDR3 loop spans 13 amino acids. V was cut by 6 bases and J by 2 bases, with 8 bases left in between. CDR1 is LNHNV and CDR2 is YYDKDF in the germline V gene (reference sequence). DNA of the CDR3: TGTGCCACCAGTCCAGCTCCTGGAAACACCATATATTTT. It specifies CATSPAPGNTIYF.

In this sample, this clone turned up a few times. The gene calls are TRBV7-2 and TRBJ2-5; 8 positions match TRBD1. Per the germline V gene, CDR1 is SGHTA and CDR2 is FQGNSA. The CDR3 extends over 13 amino acids. Trimming at V came to 5 bases and at J to 5 bases, leaving 4 bases not matched to a gene. The CDR3 DNA is TGTGCCAGCAGCGTGGACAGGGCTGAGACCCAGTACTTC. Its protein is CASSVDRAETQYF.